This TCR beta chain appears in the sequencing data of a study of graft-versus-host responses after intestinal transplantation. Looking at the study overall: Transplantation in recipients was multivisceral, liver-intestinal, or isolated intestinal. Study results and limitations: There was an association between peak levels of circulating GvH clones and early post-transplant HvG declines.

Of note for this clone: Antigen unknown.

Generated by immunoSEQ multiplex PCR, the TCRdb table keeps only in-frame clones and is missing some. The sample records tens of thousands of clones, about 91% being singletons. In germline, CDR1 is SGHKS, CDR2 YYEKEE (reference sequence). The CDR3 has 16 amino acids. V was shortened by 3 bases and J by 0 bases, with 10 bases between the two germline ends. The sequencing used unstimulated CD4+ T cells sorted from spleen or lymph node cells, collected before transplant. V usage is TRBV5-5 and J usage is TRBJ1-6; TRBD1 is a possible D gene (6 bases). This sequence was found in a human donor who was the organ donor for an intestinal transplant. The CDR3 nucleotides read TGTGCCAGCAGCTCCACAGGGAGCTCCTATAATTCACCCCTCCACTTT. This codes for CASSSTGSSYNSPLHF.